A selection of T cell receptor beta chains follows, all from one sample in a study of T cells in Graves' hyperthyroidism and ophthalmopathy. TCRdb itself ran the multiplex PCR reads through MiXCR, one entry per CDR3 protein. The sample includes some 350,000 distinct CDR3 sequences, 25% seen only once; the top ten take less than 85%. Source material: blood. These TCRs come from a man in his forties or fifties with Graves' hyperthyroidism. The CDR3 runs from the conserved cysteine through the conserved F or W. A D gene is named only where the DNA matches it firmly. A row's size may be missing; if present it is once, few, many or a size class.

CDR3aa	CDR3nt	j_gene	abundance	v_gene	d_gene	len
CASLGVGQFSYEQYF	TGTGCCAGTTTAGGGGTCGGGCAGTTCTCCTACGAGCAGTACTTC	TRBJ2-7	few	TRBV6-1	NA	15
CASFTGKEAGELFF	TGTGCCAGCTTTACAGGGAAGGAGGCCGGGGAGCTGTTTTTT	TRBJ2-2	NA	TRBV18	NA	14
CASSVPAGELFF	TGTGCCAGCAGCGTGCCCGCCGGGGAGCTGTTTTTT	TRBJ2-2	NA	TRBV7-2	NA	12
CASSGTVGGQPQHF	TGTGCCAGCAGTGGGACCGTCGGGGGACAGCCCCAGCATTTT	TRBJ1-5	NA	TRBV12-3/TRBV12-4	NA	14
CASSLAPPSEQYF	TGTGCCAGCAGCTTAGCCCCACCCTCCGAGCAGTACTTC	TRBJ2-7	once	TRBV7-9	NA	13
CASSFGRDNEQFF	TGTGCCAGCAGCTTCGGGAGGGACAATGAGCAGTTCTTC	TRBJ2-1	many	TRBV7-9	TRBD2	13
CASREDRMGTQETQYF	TGCGCCAGCAGAGAGGACAGGATGGGGACCCAAGAGACCCAGTACTTC	TRBJ2-5	many	TRBV5-1	TRBD1	16
CASSPPMGLAGDHEQFF	TGTGCCAGCAGCCCGCCCATGGGACTAGCGGGAGACCATGAGCAGTTCTTC	TRBJ2-1	few	TRBV3-1	TRBD2	17
CATSDPGQENYGYTF	TGTGCCACCAGTGACCCTGGACAGGAGAACTATGGCTACACCTTC	TRBJ1-2	few	TRBV24-1	TRBD1	15
CASSFKGIGRAKDGELFF	TGTGCCAGCAGCTTTAAGGGGATCGGGAGGGCCAAGGACGGGGAGCTGTTTTTT	TRBJ2-2	NA	TRBV7-3	TRBD2	18
CSALRQPTNEKLFF	TGCAGTGCTTTGAGACAGCCAACTAATGAAAAACTGTTTTTT	TRBJ1-4	few	TRBV20-1	NA	14
CASSGTGDHQPQHF	TGTGCCAGCAGTGGAACAGGGGACCATCAGCCCCAGCATTTT	TRBJ1-5	NA	TRBV6-2/TRBV6-3	TRBD1	14
CATMGVNTGELFF	TGTGCCACCATGGGAGTTAACACCGGGGAGCTGTTTTTT	TRBJ2-2	many	TRBV24-1	NA	13
CASSLGTRVSSYNEQFF	TGTGCCAGCAGTTTGGGGACGAGGGTAAGCTCCTACAATGAGCAGTTCTTC	TRBJ2-1	few	TRBV12-3/TRBV12-4	NA	17
CASSPPREPLPGELFF	TGTGCCAGCAGTCCTCCCAGGGAGCCCCTGCCCGGGGAGCTGTTTTTT	TRBJ2-2	NA	TRBV6-1	NA	16
CASSVIRDGNSPLHF	TGCGCCAGCAGTGTTATCCGGGACGGTAATTCACCCCTCCACTTT	TRBJ1-6	NA	TRBV10-1	NA	15
CATNRVAGGPYNEQFF	TGTGCCACCAATCGTGTAGCGGGAGGTCCCTACAATGAGCAGTTCTTC	TRBJ2-1	NA	TRBV15	TRBD2	16
CAVLPGSGTGELFF	TGTGCCGTCCTGCCCGGGAGTGGCACCGGGGAGCTGTTTTTT	TRBJ2-2	few	TRBV6-1	NA	14
CASSDPGTKNTEAFF	TGTGCCAGCAGCGATCCAGGGACGAAGAACACTGAAGCTTTCTTT	TRBJ1-1	NA	TRBV7-2	NA	15
CASSPGARQGRTF	TGTGCCAGCAGCCCCGGTGCCCGACAGGGACGCACCTTC	TRBJ1-2	NA	TRBV7-2	TRBD1	13
CATSGKGASNTGELFF	TGTGCCACCAGTGGAAAGGGGGCCTCGAACACCGGGGAGCTGTTTTTT	TRBJ2-2	NA	TRBV24-1	TRBD1	16
CASKTGNTDTQYF	TGTGCCAGTAAAACAGGGAACACAGATACGCAGTATTTT	TRBJ2-3	NA	TRBV6-1	NA	13
CATSRAGVEDNEQFF	TGTGCCACCAGCAGAGCGGGAGTCGAGGACAATGAGCAGTTCTTC	TRBJ2-1	NA	TRBV15	NA	15
CASSQSAGRGDTQYF	TGTGCCAGCAGCCAATCTGCAGGGCGGGGAGATACGCAGTATTTT	TRBJ2-3	NA	TRBV5-4	NA	15
CATSDFVGGLNEQFF	TGTGCCACCAGTGATTTTGTGGGAGGGTTAAATGAGCAGTTCTTC	TRBJ2-1	NA	TRBV24-1	TRBD2	15
CASSLTFTSGNHEQYF	TGTGCCAGCAGCTTAACGTTTACTAGCGGGAACCACGAGCAGTACTTC	TRBJ2-7	NA	TRBV7-3	TRBD2	16
CASSEEDSYNEQFF	TGTGCCAGCAGCGAGGAAGACTCCTACAATGAGCAGTTCTTC	TRBJ2-1	NA	TRBV7-3	NA	14
CSVDSPLYNEQFF	TGCAGCGTTGACAGCCCTCTCTACAATGAGCAGTTCTTC	TRBJ2-1	NA	TRBV29-1	NA	13
CASSLGQGSDTQYF	TGTGCCAGCAGTCTGGGACAGGGTTCAGATACGCAGTATTTT	TRBJ2-3	few	TRBV6-1	TRBD1	14
CASSLDRDGYTF	TGCGCCAGCAGCTTGGACAGGGATGGCTACACCTTC	TRBJ1-2	few	TRBV5-1	NA	12
CACSTSSGELFF	TGTGCCTGCTCAACTAGCTCCGGGGAGCTGTTTTTT	TRBJ2-2	NA	TRBV18	NA	12
CASSFRGANEQFF	TGTGCCAGCAGTTTTAGGGGTGCCAATGAGCAGTTCTTC	TRBJ2-1	NA	TRBV27	NA	13
CSARRPGSTDTQYF	TGCAGTGCTAGACGGCCAGGGAGCACAGATACGCAGTATTTT	TRBJ2-3	many	TRBV20-1	NA	14
CASSLGGNLAKNIQYF	TGTGCCAGCAGTTTAGGGGGCAATTTAGCCAAAAACATTCAGTACTTC	TRBJ2-4	NA	TRBV5-1	TRBD1	16
CSAQGLADYGETQYF	TGCAGTGCCCAAGGACTAGCCGATTATGGGGAGACCCAGTACTTC	TRBJ2-5	few	TRBV20-1	TRBD2	15
CASSRWGGPEAFF	TGTGCCAGCAGTCGGTGGGGGGGGCCCGAAGCTTTCTTT	TRBJ1-1	NA	TRBV13	NA	13
CASSYPGLAGDPNEQFF	TGTGCCAGCAGTTACCCGGGACTAGCGGGAGACCCCAATGAGCAGTTCTTC	TRBJ2-1	NA	TRBV27	TRBD2	17
CASSGKGQGPPQHF	TGTGCCAGTAGTGGTAAGGGACAGGGTCCGCCCCAGCATTTT	TRBJ1-5	few	TRBV19	TRBD1	14
CASSTEGTGVSYEQYF	TGTGCCAGCAGTACCGAGGGGACAGGGGTTTCGTACGAGCAGTACTTC	TRBJ2-7	NA	TRBV6-2/TRBV6-3	TRBD1	16
CASSPIQETQYF	TGTGCCAGCAGCCCTATCCAAGAGACCCAGTACTTC	TRBJ2-5	many	TRBV3-1	NA	12
CASSLGLEGSPLHF	TGTGCCAGCAGCTTGGGGCTAGAGGGTTCACCCCTCCACTTT	TRBJ1-6	NA	TRBV5-5	NA	14
CASSYSQALPYGYTF	TGTGCCAGCAGTTACTCTCAGGCCCTCCCCTATGGCTACACCTTC	TRBJ1-2	NA	TRBV6-6	NA	15
CSVELAGLGFRPNTIYF	TGCAGCGTTGAACTGGCAGGGCTAGGCTTTCGGCCAAACACCATATATTTT	TRBJ1-3	NA	TRBV29-1	NA	17
CASSIAGAATGELFF	TGTGCCAGCAGTATAGCGGGAGCGGCCACCGGGGAGCTGTTTTTT	TRBJ2-2	NA	TRBV28	TRBD2	15
CASSLYAPGYTQYF	TGTGCCAGCAGCTTGTATGCGCCCGGGTATACGCAGTATTTT	TRBJ2-3	NA	TRBV5-6	NA	14
CASRSVNGNEQFF	TGTGCCAGCAGGAGTGTTAATGGCAATGAGCAGTTCTTC	TRBJ2-1	NA	TRBV12-3/TRBV12-4	NA	13
CASSPTGGWEKLFF	TGTGCCAGCAGCCCCACGGGAGGCTGGGAAAAACTGTTTTTT	TRBJ1-4	NA	TRBV2	NA	14